The source of this T cell receptor (beta chain) is a study of blood T cell repertoires in COVID-19. Which cohort a participant joined came from the clinical history participants gave. The CDR3 totals 16 residues. The germline CDR1 and CDR2 sequences are KGHDR and SFDVKD. With 2 bases clipped from V and 3 bases from J, the junction kept 4 bases outside the gene matches. Profiled with immunoSEQ multiplex PCR; TCRdb holds only in-frame clones, not every one. Found here are roughly 150,000 clones, about four fifths of them singletons; the top ten hold approximately 3%. The chain links TRBV24-1 to TRBJ2-2, with 8 positions matching TRBD2. The sequence was collected from an older woman who had recovered from COVID-19. Sequencing input: PBMCs or T cells enriched from blood (not recorded which). The CDR3, as DNA: TGTGCCACCAGTGATTCGGGACTAGGGGACACCGGGGAGCTGTTTTTT. It encodes CATSDSGLGDTGELFF.